Listed here are 2 T cell receptor beta chains from one sample, sequenced in a study of T cell repertoires in cytomegalovirus infection. TCRdb processed the reads anew with MiXCR; each CDR3 protein has one entry. The table includes roughly 920,000 distinct CDR3 sequences, approximately 31% detected once. For these receptors, no antigen is known. This sample comprised cultured CD8+ T cells from PBMCs, obtained from culture after CMV antigen stimulation. These receptors came from a human donor in good health (CMV status not recorded). Some clones in this sample may be carry-over from other donors' samples.

V is TRBV27 and J is TRBJ1-1, with 12 bases matching TRBD1. J was trimmed by 5 bases and V by 6 bases; bases with no gene match: 10. Germline lookup yields CDR1 MNHEY and CDR2 SMNVEV (reference sequence). This CDR3 is 16 amino acids long. CDR3 in amino acids: CASRPGTGGEGTEAFF. The CDR3 DNA is TGTGCCAGCAGACCCGGGACAGGGGGCGAGGGGACTGAAGCTTTCTTT.

The V gene is TRBV20-1, the J gene TRBJ2-5, with TRBD1 identical over 7 bases. The germline gives CDR1 DFQATT, CDR2 SNEGSKA (reference sequence). The CDR3 consists of 14 residues. The V gene end was trimmed by 5 bases and the J gene end by 1 base; junction bases not matched to a gene: 7. CDR3 in amino acids: CSAEGGQLQETQYF. CDR3 bases: TGCAGTGCTGAAGGGGGACAGCTCCAAGAGACCCAGTACTTC.